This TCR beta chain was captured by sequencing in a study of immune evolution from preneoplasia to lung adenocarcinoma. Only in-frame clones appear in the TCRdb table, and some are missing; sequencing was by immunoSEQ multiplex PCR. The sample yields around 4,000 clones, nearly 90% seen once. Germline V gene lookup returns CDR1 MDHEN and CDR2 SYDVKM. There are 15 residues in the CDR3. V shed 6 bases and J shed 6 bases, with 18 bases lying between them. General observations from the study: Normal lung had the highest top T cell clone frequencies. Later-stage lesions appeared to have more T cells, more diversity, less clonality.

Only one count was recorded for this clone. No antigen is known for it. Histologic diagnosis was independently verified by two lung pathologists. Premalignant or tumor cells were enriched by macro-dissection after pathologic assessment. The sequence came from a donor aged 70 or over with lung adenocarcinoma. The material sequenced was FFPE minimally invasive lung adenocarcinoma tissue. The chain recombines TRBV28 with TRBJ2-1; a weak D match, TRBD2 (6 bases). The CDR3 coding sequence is TGTGCCAGCAGCCCTCGACGACTAGTATTCAATGAGCAGTTCTTC. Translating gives CASSPRRLVFNEQFF.